A selection of T cell receptor beta chains follows, all from one sample in a study of CDR3 diversity in severe acne. TCRdb redid the calling of the PCR reads with MiXCR, one entry per CDR3 protein. Seen here are 90,000 or so distinct CDR3 sequences, roughly half observed once, and the top ten hold roughly a tenth. The specimen was blood. These receptors were collected from a male donor in good health, serving as a control. CDR3s include the opening cysteine and the closing phenylalanine or tryptophan. The order of the fields is V gene, clone size, D gene, J gene, CDR3 protein, CDR3 DNA. A D gene is named only where the DNA matches it firmly. Rows may omit the clone size; those that give it use once, few, many or a size class.

v_call: TRBV7-3
clone_size: few
d_call: NA
j_call: TRBJ2-6
cdr3_aa: CASSLRDGMLGGANVLTF
cdr3_nt: TGTGCCAGCAGCCTTCGGGACGGGATGTTGGGTGGGGCCAACGTCCTGACTTTC

v_call: TRBV10-2
clone_size: NA
d_call: NA
j_call: TRBJ1-1
cdr3_aa: CASSESGTPLAFF
cdr3_nt: TGCGCCAGCAGTGAGTCTGGGACACCGTTAGCTTTCTTT

v_call: TRBV10-2
clone_size: NA
d_call: TRBD1
j_call: TRBJ1-2
cdr3_aa: CASSEGMTGAVYGYTF
cdr3_nt: TGCGCCAGCAGTGAAGGGATGACAGGGGCCGTCTATGGCTACACCTTC

v_call: TRBV10-3
clone_size: many
d_call: NA
j_call: TRBJ1-5
cdr3_aa: CAISGGAVNQPQHF
cdr3_nt: TGTGCCATCAGTGGCGGGGCGGTAAATCAGCCCCAGCATTTT

v_call: TRBV20-1
clone_size: NA
d_call: TRBD1
j_call: TRBJ1-2
cdr3_aa: CSARDGEGTGGRRGYTF
cdr3_nt: TGCAGTGCTAGAGATGGGGAAGGGACAGGGGGCAGAAGGGGCTACACCTTC

v_call: TRBV7-2
clone_size: NA
d_call: NA
j_call: TRBJ2-7
cdr3_aa: CASSFYICSARFQAYGQYF
cdr3_nt: NA

v_call: TRBV20-1
clone_size: NA
d_call: NA
j_call: TRBJ2-7
cdr3_aa: CSATRSSVAGREQYF
cdr3_nt: TGCAGTGCGACTAGAAGTTCGGTAGCAGGTAGGGAGCAGTACTTC

v_call: TRBV20-1
clone_size: few
d_call: TRBD1
j_call: TRBJ2-5
cdr3_aa: CSASRQGRGETQYF
cdr3_nt: TGCAGTGCTAGTAGACAGGGGCGGGGTGAGACCCAGTACTTC

v_call: TRBV7-3
clone_size: NA
d_call: TRBD2
j_call: TRBJ2-7
cdr3_aa: CASSQRTGGNYEQYF
cdr3_nt: TGTGCCAGCAGTCAAAGAACGGGAGGTAACTACGAGCAGTACTTC

v_call: TRBV10-3
clone_size: NA
d_call: NA
j_call: TRBJ1-3
cdr3_aa: CAISESGDGNTIYF
cdr3_nt: TGTGCCATCAGTGAGTCTGGGGATGGAAACACCATATATTTT

v_call: TRBV29-1
clone_size: many
d_call: NA
j_call: TRBJ1-2
cdr3_aa: CSESPGPGGGYTF
cdr3_nt: TGCAGCGAATCACCGGGCCCAGGAGGAGGCTACACCTTC

v_call: TRBV19
clone_size: NA
d_call: NA
j_call: TRBJ1-1
cdr3_aa: CASVLQGADTEAFF
cdr3_nt: TGTGCCAGTGTACTCCAAGGGGCGGACACTGAAGCTTTCTTT

v_call: TRBV7-6
clone_size: NA
d_call: NA
j_call: TRBJ2-2
cdr3_aa: CASSPIVGASGELFF
cdr3_nt: TGTGCCAGCAGCCCCATAGTGGGGGCGTCCGGGGAGCTGTTTTTT

v_call: TRBV20-1
clone_size: NA
d_call: NA
j_call: TRBJ2-7
cdr3_aa: CSAPGTWSSYEQYF
cdr3_nt: TGCAGTGCTCCCGGGACTTGGAGCTCCTACGAGCAGTACTTC

v_call: TRBV2
clone_size: many
d_call: NA
j_call: TRBJ2-7
cdr3_aa: CASSLYEQYF
cdr3_nt: TGTGCCAGCAGTTTATACGAGCAGTACTTC

v_call: TRBV6-1
clone_size: medium-sized
d_call: NA
j_call: TRBJ2-7
cdr3_aa: CASSESSGDSYEQYF
cdr3_nt: TGTGCCAGCAGTGAATCATCCGGGGACTCCTACGAGCAGTACTTC

v_call: TRBV7-3
clone_size: few
d_call: TRBD2
j_call: TRBJ2-7
cdr3_aa: CASSLVLAGVVYEQYF
cdr3_nt: TGTGCCAGCAGCTTAGTACTAGCGGGAGTGGTCTACGAGCAGTACTTC

v_call: TRBV5-1
clone_size: NA
d_call: TRBD2
j_call: TRBJ2-1
cdr3_aa: CASSYTSGDTNEQLF
cdr3_nt: TGCGCCAGCAGCTATACTAGCGGGGATACAAATGAGCAGCTCTTC

v_call: TRBV11-3
clone_size: NA
d_call: TRBD2
j_call: TRBJ2-5
cdr3_aa: CASSHLAGGRQLKTQYF
cdr3_nt: TGTGCCAGCAGCCATCTAGCGGGAGGGCGGCAGTTAAAGACCCAGTACTTC

v_call: TRBV19
clone_size: many
d_call: NA
j_call: TRBJ2-3
cdr3_aa: CASQLLGDTDTQYF
cdr3_nt: TGTGCCAGTCAATTACTCGGGGACACAGATACGCAGTATTTT

v_call: TRBV20-1
clone_size: few
d_call: NA
j_call: TRBJ1-2
cdr3_aa: CSAPTDNYGYTF
cdr3_nt: TGCAGTGCTCCCACAGATAACTATGGCTACACCTTC

v_call: TRBV20-1
clone_size: many
d_call: TRBD2
j_call: TRBJ2-5
cdr3_aa: CSASLASGRYGPQETQYF
cdr3_nt: TGCAGTGCTAGTTTGGCTAGCGGGAGGTACGGGCCACAAGAGACCCAGTACTTC

v_call: TRBV25-1
clone_size: NA
d_call: NA
j_call: TRBJ1-5
cdr3_aa: CASSQDSFGQPQHF
cdr3_nt: TGTGCCAGCAGCCAAGATTCCTTTGGTCAGCCCCAGCATTTT

v_call: TRBV2
clone_size: NA
d_call: NA
j_call: TRBJ1-5
cdr3_aa: CASSERGYSNQPQHF
cdr3_nt: TGTGCCAGCAGTGAACGGGGGTATAGCAATCAGCCCCAGCATTTT

v_call: TRBV11-2
clone_size: many
d_call: TRBD1
j_call: TRBJ2-7
cdr3_aa: CASTLEGQAPWEQYF
cdr3_nt: TGTGCCAGCACCTTAGAGGGACAGGCCCCCTGGGAGCAGTACTTC

v_call: TRBV6-1
clone_size: NA
d_call: NA
j_call: TRBJ1-5
cdr3_aa: CASSRSLRDQPQHF
cdr3_nt: TGTGCCAGCAGTCGATCCCTTCGGGATCAGCCCCAGCATTTT

v_call: TRBV5-1
clone_size: medium-sized
d_call: NA
j_call: TRBJ2-7
cdr3_aa: CASSVTDVAGYEQYF
cdr3_nt: TGCGCCAGCAGCGTGACCGACGTCGCTGGCTACGAGCAGTACTTC

v_call: TRBV9
clone_size: NA
d_call: NA
j_call: TRBJ2-2
cdr3_aa: CASSVVTNAGELFF
cdr3_nt: TGTGCCAGCAGCGTAGTCACAAACGCCGGGGAGCTGTTTTTT

v_call: TRBV25-1
clone_size: once
d_call: NA
j_call: TRBJ1-4
cdr3_aa: CASSEAGDVLFF
cdr3_nt: TGTGCCAGCAGTGAGGCAGGGGACGTACTGTTTTTT

v_call: TRBV9
clone_size: many
d_call: TRBD1
j_call: TRBJ1-2
cdr3_aa: CASSVALGTGKYGYTF
cdr3_nt: TGTGCCAGCAGCGTAGCCCTTGGGACAGGGAAGTATGGCTACACCTTC

v_call: TRBV20-1
clone_size: NA
d_call: NA
j_call: TRBJ2-3
cdr3_aa: CSASSPYADTQYF
cdr3_nt: TGCAGTGCCAGCAGCCCTTACGCAGATACGCAGTATTTT

v_call: TRBV5-1
clone_size: NA
d_call: NA
j_call: TRBJ1-1
cdr3_aa: CASSWALGRYITEAFF
cdr3_nt: TGCGCCAGCAGCTGGGCCTTGGGCAGGTACATCACTGAAGCTTTCTTT

v_call: TRBV10-3
clone_size: once
d_call: TRBD1
j_call: TRBJ1-1
cdr3_aa: CAISESKGANTEAFF
cdr3_nt: TGTGCCATCAGTGAGTCAAAGGGGGCGAACACTGAAGCTTTCTTT

v_call: TRBV20-1
clone_size: NA
d_call: NA
j_call: TRBJ2-3
cdr3_aa: CSASSSYNEQYF
cdr3_nt: TGCAGTGCTAGTAGCAGCTACAATGAGCAGTATTTT

v_call: TRBV5-1
clone_size: NA
d_call: TRBD2
j_call: TRBJ2-1
cdr3_aa: CASSPSGGANEQFF
cdr3_nt: TGCGCCAGCAGCCCTAGCGGGGGGGCAAATGAGCAGTTCTTC

v_call: TRBV4-1
clone_size: NA
d_call: NA
j_call: TRBJ1-5
cdr3_aa: CASSPLGSGQPQHF
cdr3_nt: TGCGCCAGCAGCCCCTTGGGGAGCGGGCAGCCCCAGCATTTT

v_call: TRBV20-1
clone_size: NA
d_call: TRBD1
j_call: TRBJ2-7
cdr3_aa: CSARLSGQDYEQYF
cdr3_nt: TGCAGTGCCAGACTCTCGGGACAGGACTACGAGCAGTACTTC

v_call: TRBV7-2
clone_size: NA
d_call: NA
j_call: TRBJ2-7
cdr3_aa: CASSLVGPPGEQYF
cdr3_nt: TGTGCCAGCAGCTTAGTAGGGCCGCCGGGTGAGCAGTACTTC

v_call: TRBV15
clone_size: NA
d_call: NA
j_call: TRBJ1-2
cdr3_aa: CATSRDEGTYGYTF
cdr3_nt: TGTGCCACCAGCAGAGATGAAGGGACCTATGGCTACACCTTC

v_call: TRBV29-1
clone_size: NA
d_call: NA
j_call: TRBJ1-2
cdr3_aa: CSAEGPNYDYTF
cdr3_nt: TGCAGCGCTGAGGGCCCCAACTATGACTACACCTTC

v_call: TRBV7-2
clone_size: few
d_call: TRBD2
j_call: TRBJ2-7
cdr3_aa: CASKRLATTYEQYF
cdr3_nt: TGTGCCAGCAAGAGACTAGCTACAACCTACGAGCAGTACTTC

v_call: TRBV25-1
clone_size: many
d_call: NA
j_call: TRBJ2-7
cdr3_aa: CASSESQLGTLEQYF
cdr3_nt: TGTGCCAGCAGTGAATCCCAGTTAGGGACTCTCGAGCAGTACTTC

v_call: TRBV5-1
clone_size: NA
d_call: NA
j_call: TRBJ2-7
cdr3_aa: CASSLGSRSYEQYF
cdr3_nt: TGCGCCAGCAGCTTGGGGAGTAGATCCTACGAGCAGTACTTC

v_call: TRBV20-1
clone_size: few
d_call: TRBD1
j_call: TRBJ2-3
cdr3_aa: CSADQPGQGALDTQYF
cdr3_nt: TGCAGTGCTGATCAACCGGGACAGGGGGCGTTAGATACGCAGTATTTT

v_call: TRBV6-5
clone_size: few
d_call: NA
j_call: TRBJ1-1
cdr3_aa: CASSLWAGSSTEAFF
cdr3_nt: TGTGCCAGCAGTTTATGGGCAGGGTCAAGTACTGAAGCTTTCTTT

v_call: TRBV20-1
clone_size: few
d_call: NA
j_call: TRBJ1-6
cdr3_aa: CSAIRGEGGSPLHF
cdr3_nt: TGCAGTGCTATCCGGGGGGAGGGTGGTTCACCCCTCCACTTT

v_call: TRBV13
clone_size: NA
d_call: NA
j_call: TRBJ1-1
cdr3_aa: CASSPGFPEAFF
cdr3_nt: TGTGCCAGCAGTCCAGGGTTCCCTGAAGCTTTCTTT

v_call: TRBV11-2
clone_size: NA
d_call: NA
j_call: TRBJ2-5
cdr3_aa: CASSRMGGRQETQYF
cdr3_nt: TGTGCCAGCAGCCGTATGGGGGGTCGACAAGAGACCCAGTACTTC

v_call: TRBV7-9
clone_size: NA
d_call: TRBD2
j_call: TRBJ2-7
cdr3_aa: CASSPRIGLAGEIYEQYF
cdr3_nt: TGTGCCAGCAGCCCCCGCATAGGACTAGCGGGAGAGATCTACGAGCAGTACTTC

v_call: TRBV15
clone_size: medium-sized
d_call: NA
j_call: TRBJ1-5
cdr3_aa: CATSRDSVTSQPQHF
cdr3_nt: TGTGCCACCAGCAGAGATTCAGTGACTAGCCAGCCCCAGCATTTT

v_call: TRBV7-6
clone_size: NA
d_call: TRBD2
j_call: TRBJ2-7
cdr3_aa: CASSPSGGSEQYF
cdr3_nt: TGTGCCAGCAGCCCTAGCGGGGGTAGCGAGCAGTACTTC

v_call: TRBV7-2
clone_size: many
d_call: NA
j_call: TRBJ1-1
cdr3_aa: CASSSLDKGNTEAFF
cdr3_nt: TGTGCCAGCAGCTCACTTGACAAGGGGAACACTGAAGCTTTCTTT